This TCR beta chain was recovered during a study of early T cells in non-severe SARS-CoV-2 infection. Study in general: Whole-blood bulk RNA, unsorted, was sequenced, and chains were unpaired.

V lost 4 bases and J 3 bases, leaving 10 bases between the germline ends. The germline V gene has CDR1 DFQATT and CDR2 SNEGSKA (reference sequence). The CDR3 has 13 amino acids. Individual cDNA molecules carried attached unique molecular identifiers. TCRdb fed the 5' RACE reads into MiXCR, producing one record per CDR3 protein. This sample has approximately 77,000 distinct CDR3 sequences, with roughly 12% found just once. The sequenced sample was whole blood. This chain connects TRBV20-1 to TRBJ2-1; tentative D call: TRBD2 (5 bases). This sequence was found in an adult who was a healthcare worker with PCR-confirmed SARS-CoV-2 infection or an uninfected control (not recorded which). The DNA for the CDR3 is TGCAGTGCTAACGGGAAGATCTACAATGAGCAGTTCTTC. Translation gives CSANGKIYNEQFF.